This T cell receptor beta chain emerged from a study of Ad26.COV2.S vaccination and SARS-CoV-2 variants. Sequenced by immunoSEQ multiplex PCR; TCRdb stores in-frame clones only, minus some. The table records hundreds of thousands of clones, around 87% of them present only once. About this clone itself: Its specificity is not known.

Looked up from germline, CDR1 is DFQATT and CDR2 is SNEGSKA (reference sequence). The V end lost 6 bases, the J end lost 10 bases, and 10 bases lay between the germline ends. The CDR3 runs 10 residues. Treatment: approximately 18 received Ad26.COV2.S at low or high dose, single or two shots; several received placebo; per-sample allocation not given. Samples were taken on day 63 after the first vaccine or placebo injection. Study observations and caveats: Analyses that measured TCR breadth and depth may have underestimated total T cell responses.

The input for sequencing was peripheral blood, taken in a trial of Ad26.COV2.S vaccine versus placebo. The V gene is TRBV20-1, the J gene TRBJ2-1, with D uncertain. This clonotype was obtained from a person between 18 and 65 years old who received the Ad26.COV2.S COVID-19 vaccine or a placebo. The CDR3 loop is CSAYSREQFF. CDR3 sequence (DNA): TGCAGTGCCTATAGTCGCGAGCAGTTCTTC.